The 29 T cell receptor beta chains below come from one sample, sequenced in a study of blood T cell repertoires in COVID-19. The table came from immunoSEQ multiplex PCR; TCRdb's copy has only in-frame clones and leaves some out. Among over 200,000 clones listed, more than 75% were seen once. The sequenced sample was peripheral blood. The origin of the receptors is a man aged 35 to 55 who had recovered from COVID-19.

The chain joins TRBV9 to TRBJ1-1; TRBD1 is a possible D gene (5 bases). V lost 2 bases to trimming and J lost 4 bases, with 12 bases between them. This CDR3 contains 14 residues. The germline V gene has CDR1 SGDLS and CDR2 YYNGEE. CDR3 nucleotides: TGTGCCAGCAGCGTGGCGGGGGGAGGCACTGAAGCTTTCTTT. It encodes CASSVAGGGTEAFF.

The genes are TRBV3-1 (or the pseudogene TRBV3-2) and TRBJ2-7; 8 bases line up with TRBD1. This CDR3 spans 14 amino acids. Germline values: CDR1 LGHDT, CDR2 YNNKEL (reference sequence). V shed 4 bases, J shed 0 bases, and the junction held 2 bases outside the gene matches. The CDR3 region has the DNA TGTGCCAGCAGCCGGACAGGGAGCTCCTACGAGCAGTACTTC. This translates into CASSRTGSSYEQYF.

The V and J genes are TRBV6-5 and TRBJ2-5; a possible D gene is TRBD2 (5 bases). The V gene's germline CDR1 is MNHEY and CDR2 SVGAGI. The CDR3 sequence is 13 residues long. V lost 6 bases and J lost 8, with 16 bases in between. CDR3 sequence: CASRVRELETQYF. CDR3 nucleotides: TGTGCCAGCAGAGTAAGGGAGTTAGAAACCCAGTACTTC.

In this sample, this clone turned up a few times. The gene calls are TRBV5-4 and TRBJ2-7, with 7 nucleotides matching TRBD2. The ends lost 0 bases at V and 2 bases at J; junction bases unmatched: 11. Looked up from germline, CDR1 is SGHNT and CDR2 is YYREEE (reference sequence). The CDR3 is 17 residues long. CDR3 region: CASSLGGGARVAYEQYF. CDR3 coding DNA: TGTGCCAGCAGCTTGGGGGGGGGAGCTAGAGTCGCCTACGAGCAGTACTTC.

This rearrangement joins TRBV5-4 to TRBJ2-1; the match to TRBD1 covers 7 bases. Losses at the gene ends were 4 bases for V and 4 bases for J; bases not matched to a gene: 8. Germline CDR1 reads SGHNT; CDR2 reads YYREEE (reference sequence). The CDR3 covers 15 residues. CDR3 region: CASSPSQGQYNEQFF. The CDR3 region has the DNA TGTGCCAGCAGCCCTAGCCAGGGACAGTACAATGAGCAGTTCTTC.

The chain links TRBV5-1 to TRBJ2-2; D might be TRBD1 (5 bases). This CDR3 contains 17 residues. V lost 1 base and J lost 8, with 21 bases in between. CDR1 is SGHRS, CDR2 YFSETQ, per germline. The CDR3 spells CASSLPSIDRPTGELFF. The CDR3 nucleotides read TGCGCCAGCAGCTTGCCATCCATTGACAGACCCACAGGGGAGCTGTTTTTT.

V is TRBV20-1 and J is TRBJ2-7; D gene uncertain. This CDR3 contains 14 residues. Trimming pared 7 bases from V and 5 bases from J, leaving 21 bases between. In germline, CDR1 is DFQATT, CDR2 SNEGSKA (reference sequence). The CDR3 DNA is TGCAGTGTTAGTTCCCCCCTAGTCTCTCACGAGCAGTACTTC. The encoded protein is CSVSSPLVSHEQYF.

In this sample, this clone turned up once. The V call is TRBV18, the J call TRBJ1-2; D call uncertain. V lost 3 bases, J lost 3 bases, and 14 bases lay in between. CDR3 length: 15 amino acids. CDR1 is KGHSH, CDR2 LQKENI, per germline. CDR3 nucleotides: TGTGCCAGCTCACCTCTACCTAAGCCGGACTATGGCTACACCTTC. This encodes CASSPLPKPDYGYTF.

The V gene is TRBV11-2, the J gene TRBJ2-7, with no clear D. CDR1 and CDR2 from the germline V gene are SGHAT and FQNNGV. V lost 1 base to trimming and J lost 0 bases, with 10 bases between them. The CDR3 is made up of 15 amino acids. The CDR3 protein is CASSLVSVTSYEQYF. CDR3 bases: TGTGCCAGCAGCTTAGTGTCGGTTACCTCCTACGAGCAGTACTTC.

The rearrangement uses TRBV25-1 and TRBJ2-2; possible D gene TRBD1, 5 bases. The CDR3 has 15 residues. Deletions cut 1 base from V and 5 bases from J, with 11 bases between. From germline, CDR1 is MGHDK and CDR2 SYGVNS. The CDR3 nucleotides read TGTGCCAGCAGTGAATGGGAAAGGGGAACCGGGGAGCTGTTTTTT. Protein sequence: CASSEWERGTGELFF.

CDR3 protein: CASSLLSNTEAFF. The CDR3 region has the DNA TGTGCCAGCAGTCTATTATCGAACACTGAAGCTTTCTTT. The chain is built from TRBV25-1 and TRBJ1-1, with no clear D. Deletions cut 5 bases from V and 1 base from J, with 8 bases between. CDR1 is MGHDK and CDR2 is SYGVNS in the germline V gene. CDR3 length: 13 amino acids.

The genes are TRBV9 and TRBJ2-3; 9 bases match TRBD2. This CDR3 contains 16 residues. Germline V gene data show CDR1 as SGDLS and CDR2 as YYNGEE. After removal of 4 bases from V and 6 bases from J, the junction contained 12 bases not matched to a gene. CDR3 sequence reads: CASSPRAGGPLDTQYF. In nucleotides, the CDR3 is TGTGCCAGCAGCCCCCGGGCGGGAGGGCCCCTGGATACGCAGTATTTT. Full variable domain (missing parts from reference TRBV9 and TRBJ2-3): DSGVTQTPKHLITATGQRVTLRCSPRSGDLSVYWYQQSLDQGLQFLIQYYNGEERAKGNILERFSAQQFPDLHSELNLSSLELGDSALYFCASSPRAGGPLDTQYFGPGTRLTVL.

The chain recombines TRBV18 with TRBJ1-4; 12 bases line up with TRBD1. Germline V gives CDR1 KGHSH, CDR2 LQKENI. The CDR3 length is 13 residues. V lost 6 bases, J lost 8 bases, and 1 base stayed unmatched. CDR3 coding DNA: TGTGCCAGCTCGGGACAGGGGGCCGAAAAACTGTTTTTT. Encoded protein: CASSGQGAEKLFF. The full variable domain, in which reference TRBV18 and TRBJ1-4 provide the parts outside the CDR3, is NAGVMQNPRHLVRRRGQEARLRCSPMKGHSHVYWYRQLPEEGLKFMVYLQKENIIDESGMPKERFSAEFPKEGPSILRIQQVVRGDSAAYFCASSGQGAEKLFFGSGTQLSVL.

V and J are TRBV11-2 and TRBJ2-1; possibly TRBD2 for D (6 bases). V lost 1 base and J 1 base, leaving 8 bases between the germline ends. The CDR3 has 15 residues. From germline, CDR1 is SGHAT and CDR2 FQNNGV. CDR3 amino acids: CASSLVGSSYNEQFF. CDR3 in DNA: TGTGCCAGCAGCTTAGTCGGGAGTTCCTACAATGAGCAGTTCTTC.

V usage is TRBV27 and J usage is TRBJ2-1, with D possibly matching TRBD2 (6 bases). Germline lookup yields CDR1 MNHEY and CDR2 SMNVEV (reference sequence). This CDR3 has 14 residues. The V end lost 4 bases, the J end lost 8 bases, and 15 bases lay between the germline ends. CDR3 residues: CASSSPGRLDEQFF. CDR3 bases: TGTGCCAGCAGTTCCCCCGGGAGATTGGATGAGCAGTTCTTC.

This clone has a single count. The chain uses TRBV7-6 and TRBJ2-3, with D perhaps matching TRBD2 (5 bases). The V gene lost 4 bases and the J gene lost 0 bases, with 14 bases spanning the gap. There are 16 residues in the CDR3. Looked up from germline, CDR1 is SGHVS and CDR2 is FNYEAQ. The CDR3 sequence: CASSSSAVPSTDTQYF. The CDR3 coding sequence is TGTGCCAGCAGCTCCTCAGCGGTCCCTAGCACAGATACGCAGTATTTT.

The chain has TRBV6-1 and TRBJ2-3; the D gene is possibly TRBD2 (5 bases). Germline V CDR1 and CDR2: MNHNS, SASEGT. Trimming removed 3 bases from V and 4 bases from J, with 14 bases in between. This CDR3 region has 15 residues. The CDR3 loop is CASSDTIRRADTQYF. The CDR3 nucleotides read TGTGCCAGCAGTGATACCATCAGGCGGGCAGATACGCAGTATTTT.

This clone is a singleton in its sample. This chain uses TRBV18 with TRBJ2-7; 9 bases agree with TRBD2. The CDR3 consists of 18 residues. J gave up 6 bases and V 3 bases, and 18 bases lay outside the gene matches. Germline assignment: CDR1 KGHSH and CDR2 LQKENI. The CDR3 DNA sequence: TGTGCCAGCTCACCTGATTTGGCGGGAGGGGCCAGGGGGAGCGAGCAGTACTTC. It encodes CASSPDLAGGARGSEQYF.

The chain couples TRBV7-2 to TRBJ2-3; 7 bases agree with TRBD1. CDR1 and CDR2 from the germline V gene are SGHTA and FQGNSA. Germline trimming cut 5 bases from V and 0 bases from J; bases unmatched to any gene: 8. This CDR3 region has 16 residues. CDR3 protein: CASSPRGQASTDTQYF. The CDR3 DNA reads TGTGCCAGCAGCCCCAGAGGACAGGCCAGCACAGATACGCAGTATTTT.

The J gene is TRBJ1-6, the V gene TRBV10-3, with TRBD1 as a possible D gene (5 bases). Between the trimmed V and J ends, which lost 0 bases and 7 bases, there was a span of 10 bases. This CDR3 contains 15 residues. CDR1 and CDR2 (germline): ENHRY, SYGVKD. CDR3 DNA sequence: TGTGCCATCAGTGAGTCAAGGCAGGGAAATTCACCCCTCCACTTT. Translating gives CAISESRQGNSPLHF.

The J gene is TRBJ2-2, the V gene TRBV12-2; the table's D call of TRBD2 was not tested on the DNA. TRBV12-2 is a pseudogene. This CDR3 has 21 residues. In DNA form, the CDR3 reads TGTGCAAGTCGCACCCGGGAAGGTAGGCTAGCGGGGGGGTCAGACACCGGGGAGCTGTTTTTT. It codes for CASRTREGRLAGGSDTGELFF.

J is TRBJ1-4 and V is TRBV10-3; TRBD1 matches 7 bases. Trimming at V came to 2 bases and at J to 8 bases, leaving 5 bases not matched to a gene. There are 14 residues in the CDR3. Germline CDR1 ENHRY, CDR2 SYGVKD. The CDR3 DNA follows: TGTGCCATCAGTGAGCAGGGGGGAAGGGAAAAACTGTTTTTT. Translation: CAISEQGGREKLFF.

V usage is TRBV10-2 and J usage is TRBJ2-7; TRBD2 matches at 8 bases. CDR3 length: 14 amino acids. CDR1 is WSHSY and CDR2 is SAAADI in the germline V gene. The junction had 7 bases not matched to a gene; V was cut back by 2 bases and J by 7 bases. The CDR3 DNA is TGCGCCAGCAGTGAGGGCGGGGGGCCGAGGGAGCAGTACTTC. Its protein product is CASSEGGGPREQYF.

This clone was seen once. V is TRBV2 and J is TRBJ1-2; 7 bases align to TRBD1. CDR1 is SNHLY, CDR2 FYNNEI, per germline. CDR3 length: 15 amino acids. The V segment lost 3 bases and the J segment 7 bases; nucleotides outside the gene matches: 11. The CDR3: CASSDNLQGFAGYTF. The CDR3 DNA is TGTGCCAGCAGTGATAACTTACAGGGGTTCGCTGGCTACACCTTC.

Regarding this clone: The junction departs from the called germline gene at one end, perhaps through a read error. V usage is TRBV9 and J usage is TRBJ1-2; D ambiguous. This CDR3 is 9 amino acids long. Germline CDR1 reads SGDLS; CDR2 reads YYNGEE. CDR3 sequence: CASSVGQSF. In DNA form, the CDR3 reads TGTGCCAGCAGCGTAGGGCAATCCTTC.

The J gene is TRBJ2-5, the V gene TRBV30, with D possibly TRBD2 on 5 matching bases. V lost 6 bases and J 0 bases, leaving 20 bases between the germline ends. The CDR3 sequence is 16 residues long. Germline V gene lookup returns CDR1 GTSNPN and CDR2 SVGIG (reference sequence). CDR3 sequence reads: CACLRGSALYQETQYF. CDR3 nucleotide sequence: TGTGCCTGTCTCCGGGGTAGCGCCCTGTACCAAGAGACCCAGTACTTC.

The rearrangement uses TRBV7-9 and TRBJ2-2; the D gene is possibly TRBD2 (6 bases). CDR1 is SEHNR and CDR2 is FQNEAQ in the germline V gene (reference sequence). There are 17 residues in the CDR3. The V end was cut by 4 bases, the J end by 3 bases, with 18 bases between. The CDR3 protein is CASSSRRRRVDTGELFF. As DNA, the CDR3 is TGTGCCAGCAGCTCCAGGAGGAGGAGGGTGGACACCGGGGAGCTGTTTTTT.

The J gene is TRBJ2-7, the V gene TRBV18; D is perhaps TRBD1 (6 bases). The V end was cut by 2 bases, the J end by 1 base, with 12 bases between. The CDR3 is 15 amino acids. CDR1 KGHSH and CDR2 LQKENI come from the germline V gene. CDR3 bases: TGTGCCAGCTCACCAACCGACAGGTTTTCCTACGAGCAGTACTTC. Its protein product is CASSPTDRFSYEQYF.

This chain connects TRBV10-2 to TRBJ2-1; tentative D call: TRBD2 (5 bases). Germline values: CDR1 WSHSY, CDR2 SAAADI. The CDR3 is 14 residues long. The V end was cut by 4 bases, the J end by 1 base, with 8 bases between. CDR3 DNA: TGCGCCAGCAGTGCCCGGGGTTCCTACAATGAGCAGTTCTTC. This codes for CASSARGSYNEQFF.